The following is a T cell receptor beta chain sequence with its context. No antigen is known for it. Germline is not matched at one junction end, which may reflect a read error. This sample is part of a study of vaccination and CD4 T cells after COVID-19. The treatment: roughly 11-day PBMC culture with coronavirus spike peptide pools or control peptides (ViraFEST assay). Scientists ran DNA taken from cultured CD4+ T cells through the Oncomine TCR Beta short-read assay for sequencing. TCRdb called the PCR reads again in MiXCR, with one record for every CDR3 protein. The sample contains roughly 18,000 distinct CDR3 sequences, 45% to 60% of which appear only once. Germline lookup yields CDR1 SGHVS and CDR2 FNYEAQ. There are 14 residues in the CDR3.

The clonotype comes from a human donor who had recovered from COVID-19. The chain couples TRBV7-6 to TRBJ2-1; the D is unclear. Sequenced: CD4+ T cells from blood, cultured in vitro. The chain's CDR3 is CASSPQSSYNEQFF. The DNA of the CDR3 is TGTGCTAGCAGCCCCCAGAGCTCCTACAATGAGCAGTTCTTC. The full variable domain, completed using reference TRBV7-6 and TRBJ2-1, is GAGVSQSPRYKVTKRGQDVALRCDPISGHVSLYWYRQALGQGPEFLTYFNYEAQQDKSGLPNDRFSAERPEGSISTLTIQRTEQRDSAMYRCASSPQSSYNEQFFGPGTRLTVL.